The 11 T cell receptor beta chains listed next were all sequenced from one sample in a study of blood T cell repertoires in COVID-19. The table came from immunoSEQ multiplex PCR; TCRdb's copy has only in-frame clones and leaves some out. The profile shows fewer than 65,000 clones, 65% to 85% of them singletons. Material: peripheral blood. The origin of the receptors is a man aged 25-40 years with COVID-19, enrolled during active disease.

This rearrangement joins TRBV11-2 to TRBJ2-3; 7 bases line up with TRBD2. Germline CDR1 SGHAT, CDR2 FQNNGV. The CDR3 is 16 residues long. The V segment lost 1 base and the J segment 3 bases; nucleotides outside the gene matches: 7. CDR3 protein: CASSLGSSGMTDTQYF. CDR3 nucleotides: TGTGCCAGCAGCTTAGGATCCAGCGGGATGACAGATACGCAGTATTTT.

This chain links TRBV5-5 with TRBJ2-3, with unresolved D. Germline lookup yields CDR1 SGHKS and CDR2 YYEKEE (reference sequence). The CDR3 length is 13 residues. V dropped 3 bases and J dropped 6 bases, with 11 bases sitting between them. CDR3 loop: CASSYSPHDTQYF. DNA of the CDR3: TGTGCCAGCAGCTACAGTCCCCACGATACGCAGTATTTT.

This clone was detected only a few times. The chain employs TRBV5-1 and TRBJ2-2, with 7 positions matching TRBD1. The CDR3 consists of 15 residues. Trimming removed 4 bases from V and 4 bases from J; junction bases left unmatched: 7. Germline V gives CDR1 SGHRS, CDR2 YFSETQ. CDR3 in amino acids: CASSPTGLGTGELFF. The CDR3 DNA reads TGCGCCAGCAGCCCGACAGGGTTGGGCACCGGGGAGCTGTTTTTT.

This clone was detected a few times. V and J are TRBV24-1 and TRBJ2-7; perhaps TRBD2 as D (6 bases). Germline V CDR1 and CDR2: KGHDR, SFDVKD. The CDR3 has 16 amino acids. The V gene lost 2 bases and the J gene lost 3 bases, with 16 bases spanning the gap. CDR3 amino acids: CATSDSGSGPFYEQYF. CDR3 bases: TGTGCCACCAGTGATTCAGGGAGCGGGCCTTTCTACGAGCAGTACTTC.

V usage is TRBV6-6 and J usage is TRBJ1-1, with D possibly being TRBD1 (5 bases). The germline V and J ends were trimmed by 4 bases and 3 bases, with 9 bases remaining between them. Per the germline V gene, CDR1 is MNHNY and CDR2 is SVGAGI (reference sequence). The CDR3 is made up of 13 amino acids. The CDR3 reads CASSSDRYTEAFF. The CDR3 coding sequence is TGTGCCAGCAGTTCCGACAGATACACTGAAGCTTTCTTT.

The chain couples TRBV28 to TRBJ1-2; 9 bases map to TRBD1. The CDR3 loop spans 14 amino acids. After removal of 5 bases from V and 6 bases from J, the junction contained 7 bases not matched to a gene. Germline assignment: CDR1 MDHEN and CDR2 SYDVKM. The CDR3 region is CASSGDREIHGYTF. The DNA for the CDR3 is TGTGCCAGCAGTGGGGACAGGGAAATTCATGGCTACACCTTC.

This rearrangement joins TRBV1 to TRBJ2-7; the table's D call of TRBD1 was not tested on the DNA. TRBV1 is recorded as a pseudogene. The CDR3 is made up of 14 amino acids. In DNA form, the CDR3 reads TGCACCAGCAGCCATACAGGGGTGGCATACGAGCAGTACTTC. Translating gives CTSSHTGVAYEQYF.

The sample holds one count of this clone. The J gene is TRBJ2-2, the V gene TRBV5-6; the match to TRBD1 covers 8 bases. Germline lookup yields CDR1 SGHDT and CDR2 YYEEEE. Unmatched junction bases numbered 1, after V lost 2 bases and J lost 4 bases. This CDR3 is 14 amino acids long. This CDR3 reads CASSFDRGTGELFF. CDR3 DNA sequence: TGTGCCAGCAGCTTTGACAGGGGCACCGGGGAGCTGTTTTTT.

The gene calls are TRBV12-3 or TRBV12-4 and TRBJ1-1, with 9 positions matching TRBD1. This CDR3 region has 13 residues. The V and J ends lost 6 bases and 4 bases, in that order; junction bases with no gene match: 3. The CDR3 here is CASSQQGATEAFF. CDR3 DNA sequence: TGTGCCAGCAGCCAACAGGGGGCCACTGAAGCTTTCTTT.

This sequence joins TRBV6-5 and TRBJ2-4; tentatively, D is TRBD1 (6 bases). Trimming cost V 0 bases and J 8 bases, with 8 bases left between them. The CDR3 sequence is 13 residues long. Looked up from germline, CDR1 is MNHEY and CDR2 is SVGAGI. The CDR3 nucleotides are TGTGCCAGCAGTTACTCGGGGGCGGACATTCAGTACTTC. Its translation is CASSYSGADIQYF.

J is TRBJ1-5 and V is TRBV29-1; 8 bases map to TRBD1. The CDR3 totals 17 residues. J gave up 5 bases and V 4 bases, and 16 bases lay outside the gene matches. Germline V gene data show CDR1 as SQVTM and CDR2 as ANQGSEA. The CDR3 region has the DNA TGCAGCGTTGCAGTAAGTTCAGGGGGCTTAGGGGATCAGCCCCAGCATTTT. Translating gives CSVAVSSGGLGDQPQHF.